Below are 4 T cell receptor beta chains sequenced from a single sample in a study of OX40 agonist ivuxolimab in advanced cancers. Measured with immunoSEQ multiplex PCR; TCRdb has only the in-frame clones, and not every one. The sample consists of roughly 60,000 clones, approximately 85% of them appearing once. Sample: CD4+ or CD8+ T cells sorted from blood, taken in a trial of the OX40 agonist ivuxolimab. Every receptor here comes from an adult with an advanced solid tumor such as melanoma, head and neck, liver or kidney cancer.

This chain uses TRBV11-1 with TRBJ1-1, with 8 bases that match TRBD1. Germline loops: CDR1 SGHAT, CDR2 FQDESV (reference sequence). The CDR3 contains 16 residues. V lost 5 bases and J lost 1; bases outside the gene matches: 9. CDR3 in DNA: TGTGCCAGCAGCCAGGACAGGGCGACCCAGAACACTGAAGCTTTCTTT. This codes for CASSQDRATQNTEAFF.

V and J are TRBV23-1 and TRBJ2-2, with unresolved D. TRBV23-1 is recorded as an ORF, its role being uncertain. V lost 4 bases and J 6 bases, leaving 9 bases between the germline ends. This CDR3 contains 13 residues. This chain's CDR3 is CASSPPDPGELFF. CDR3 bases: TGCGCCAGCAGTCCCCCGGACCCCGGGGAGCTGTTTTTT.

The chain has TRBV6-5 and TRBJ1-1, with D perhaps TRBD1 (5 bases). V shed 5 bases and J shed 6 bases, with 19 bases lying between them. CDR3 length: 15 amino acids. CDR1 and CDR2 (germline): MNHEY, SVGAGI. CDR3 coding DNA: TGTGCCAGCAGTGGACGGGGGTCGGGGTTGGCTGAAGCTTTCTTT. Encoded protein: CASSGRGSGLAEAFF.

This chain links TRBV10-3 with TRBJ1-1; D is perhaps TRBD1 (6 bases). The V gene lost 7 bases and the J gene lost 3 bases, with 15 bases spanning the gap. Germline V gene data show CDR1 as ENHRY and CDR2 as SYGVKD. This CDR3 is 14 amino acids long. CDR3 DNA: TGTGCCATCATGAAGGGGGAAGGAGACACTGAAGCTTTCTTT. The encoded protein is CAIMKGEGDTEAFF.